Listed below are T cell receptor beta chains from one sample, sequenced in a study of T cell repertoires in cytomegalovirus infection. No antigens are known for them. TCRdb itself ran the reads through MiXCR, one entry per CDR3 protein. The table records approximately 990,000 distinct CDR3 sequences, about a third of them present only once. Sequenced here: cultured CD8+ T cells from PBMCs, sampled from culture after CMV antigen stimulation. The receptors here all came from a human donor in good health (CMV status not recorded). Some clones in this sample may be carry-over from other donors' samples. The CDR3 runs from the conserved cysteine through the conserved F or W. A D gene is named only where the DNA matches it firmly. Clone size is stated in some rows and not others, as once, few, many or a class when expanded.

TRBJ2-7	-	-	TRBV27	CASSSGKRTYEQYF	TGTGCCAGCAGTTCAGGGAAGAGGACCTACGAGCAGTACTTC
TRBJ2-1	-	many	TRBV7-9	CASSSEGRGEQFF	TGTGCCAGCAGCTCCGAGGGTCGTGGTGAGCAGTTCTTC
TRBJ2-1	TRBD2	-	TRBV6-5	CASSYSPGGASNEQFF	TGTGCCAGCAGTTACTCTCCGGGGGGGGCTAGTAATGAGCAGTTCTTC
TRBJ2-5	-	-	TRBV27	CASSLGANQETQYF	TGTGCCAGCAGTTTGGGGGCCAACCAAGAGACCCAGTACTTC
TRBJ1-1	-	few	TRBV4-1	CASSHRVGAEAFF	TGCGCCAGCAGCCACCGGGTCGGCGCTGAAGCTTTCTTT
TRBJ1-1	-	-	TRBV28	CASSPLTLGAEAFF	TGTGCCAGCAGTCCACTGACACTCGGGGCTGAAGCTTTCTTT
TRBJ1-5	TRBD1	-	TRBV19	CASTPGQVLHQPQHF	TGTGCCAGTACCCCAGGACAGGTGCTCCATCAGCCCCAGCATTTT
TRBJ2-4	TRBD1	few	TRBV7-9	CASSSRDRSRGIQYF	TGTGCCAGCAGCTCAAGGGACAGATCAAGGGGCATTCAGTACTTC
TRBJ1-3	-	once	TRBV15	CATSRDLLTGRSGNTIYF	TGTGCCACCAGCAGAGACTTACTAACAGGACGCTCTGGAAACACCATATATTTT
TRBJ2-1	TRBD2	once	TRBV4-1	CASSQALLAGGYNEQFF	TGCGCCAGCAGCCAAGCCCTACTAGCGGGGGGATACAATGAGCAGTTCTTC
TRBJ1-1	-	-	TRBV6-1	CASSEWGPFTEAFF	TGTGCCAGCAGTGAATGGGGCCCTTTCACTGAAGCTTTCTTT
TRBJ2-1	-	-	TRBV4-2	CASSQGTYTVYNEQFF	TGTGCCAGCAGCCAAGGCACCTATACTGTCTACAATGAGCAGTTCTTC
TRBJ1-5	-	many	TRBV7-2	CASSLSSASQPQHF	TGTGCCAGCAGCTTAAGCTCGGCAAGCCAGCCCCAGCATTTT
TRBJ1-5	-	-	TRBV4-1	CASSQEVRGTTNQPQHF	TGCGCCAGCAGCCAAGAAGTGCGCGGGACCACCAATCAGCCCCAGCATTTT
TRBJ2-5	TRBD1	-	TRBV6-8	CASSNRDRAGETQYF	TGTGCCAGCAGTAACCGGGACAGGGCCGGGGAGACCCAGTACTTC
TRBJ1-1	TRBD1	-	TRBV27	CASSLWQGDRTEAFF	TGTGCCAGCAGTTTATGGCAGGGGGATAGGACTGAAGCTTTCTTT
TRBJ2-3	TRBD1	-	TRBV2	CASSDRQGATDTQYF	TGTGCCAGCAGTGACAGACAGGGGGCCACAGATACGCAGTATTTT
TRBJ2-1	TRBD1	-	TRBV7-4	CASSYTGVSYNEQFF	TGTGCCAGCAGCTACACAGGGGTCTCCTACAATGAGCAGTTCTTC
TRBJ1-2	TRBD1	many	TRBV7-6	CASSSGQPYGYTF	TGTGCCAGCAGCTCGGGACAGCCCTATGGCTACACCTTC
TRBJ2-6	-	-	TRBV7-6	CASSLVGSFSSGANVLTF	TGTGCCAGCAGCTTAGTGGGGTCATTCAGCTCTGGGGCCAACGTCCTGACTTTC
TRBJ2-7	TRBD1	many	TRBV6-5	CASSYGTGRSYEQYF	TGTGCCAGCAGTTACGGGACAGGGAGGTCCTACGAGCAGTACTTC
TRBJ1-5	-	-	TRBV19	CASMGGDSNQPQHF	TGTGCCAGTATGGGAGGGGATAGCAATCAGCCCCAGCATTTT
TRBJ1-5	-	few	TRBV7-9	CASSRDNQPQHF	TGTGCCAGCAGTCGGGATAATCAGCCCCAGCATTTT
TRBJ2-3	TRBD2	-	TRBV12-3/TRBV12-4	CASTGTSGGTTDTQYF	TGTGCCAGCACTGGGACTAGCGGGGGAACCACAGATACGCAGTATTTT
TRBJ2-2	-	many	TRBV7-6	CASSLGLGSGELFF	TGTGCCAGCAGCTTAGGACTCGGCTCCGGGGAGCTGTTTTTT
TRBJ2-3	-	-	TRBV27	CASSFSLQDTQYF	TGTGCCAGCAGTTTCTCCCTTCAAGATACGCAGTATTTT
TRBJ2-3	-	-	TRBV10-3	CAISAPSNRDKSTDTQYF	TGTGCCATCAGTGCCCCCAGTAACCGGGACAAAAGCACAGATACGCAGTATTTT
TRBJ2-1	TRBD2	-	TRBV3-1	CASSQGMSGGGNEQFF	TGTGCCAGCAGCCAAGGAATGAGCGGGGGAGGGAATGAGCAGTTCTTC
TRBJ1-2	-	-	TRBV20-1	CSALSSYGYTF	TGCAGTGCTCTAAGTTCCTATGGCTACACCTTC
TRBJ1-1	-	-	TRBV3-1	CASSQDTPQGTEAFF	TGTGCCAGCAGCCAAGATACCCCTCAGGGCACTGAAGCTTTCTTT
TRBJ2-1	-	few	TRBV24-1	CATSDDSAQQFF	TGTGCCACCAGTGATGACAGCGCTCAGCAGTTCTTC
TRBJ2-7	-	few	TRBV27	CASSSYREASYEQYF	TGTGCCAGCAGTTCTTACAGGGAGGCGTCCTACGAGCAGTACTTC
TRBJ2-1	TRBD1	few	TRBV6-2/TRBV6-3	CASSYKKTGIYNEQFF	TGTGCCAGCAGTTACAAAAAGACAGGGATATACAATGAGCAGTTCTTC
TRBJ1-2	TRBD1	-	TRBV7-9	CASSLEDRRYYYGYTF	TGTGCCAGCAGCCTCGAGGACAGGCGCTATTACTATGGCTACACCTTC
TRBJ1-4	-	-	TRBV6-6	CASSRTTTNEKLFF	TGTGCCAGCAGTCGGACTACAACTAATGAAAAACTGTTTTTT
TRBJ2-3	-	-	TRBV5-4	CASSLGWGSGDTQYF	TGTGCCAGCAGCTTGGGGTGGGGGTCCGGAGATACGCAGTATTTT
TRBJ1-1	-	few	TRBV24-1	CATSDFTGNTEAFF	TGTGCCACCAGTGATTTTACAGGGAACACTGAAGCTTTCTTT
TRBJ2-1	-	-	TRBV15	CATGGTSYSQFF	TGTGCCACCGGGGGAACTTCCTATTCGCAGTTCTTC
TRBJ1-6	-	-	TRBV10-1	CASSEGARGNSPLHF	TGCGCCAGCAGTGAGGGAGCCAGGGGTAATTCACCCCTCCACTTT
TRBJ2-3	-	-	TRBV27	CASSLSMSGTDTQYF	TGTGCCAGCAGTTTATCGATGTCGGGCACAGATACGCAGTATTTT
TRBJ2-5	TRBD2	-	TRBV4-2	CASSQEVAGGEETQYF	TGTGCCAGCAGCCAAGAGGTAGCGGGGGGGGAAGAGACCCAGTACTTC
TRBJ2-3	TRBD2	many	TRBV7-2	CASSLLGGTTDTQYF	TGTGCCAGCAGCTTACTCGGGGGGACCACAGATACGCAGTATTTT
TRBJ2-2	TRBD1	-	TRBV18	CASSPETGLAGELFF	TGTGCCAGCTCACCCGAGACAGGGTTGGCCGGGGAGCTGTTTTTT
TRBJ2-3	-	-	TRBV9	CASSVGAGTDTQYF	TGTGCCAGCAGCGTAGGGGCAGGGACAGATACGCAGTATTTT
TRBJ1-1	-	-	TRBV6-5	CASSPFRGGTEAFF	TGTGCCAGCAGCCCCTTTCGGGGAGGCACTGAAGCTTTCTTT
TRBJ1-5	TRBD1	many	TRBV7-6	CASSLQSGQFSNQPQHF	TGTGCCAGCAGCTTACAGTCGGGACAGTTTAGCAATCAGCCCCAGCATTTT
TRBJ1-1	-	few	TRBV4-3	CASSQDPPGQRLGMNTEAFF	TGCGCCAGCAGCCAAGATCCCCCGGGACAACGACTCGGAATGAACACTGAAGCTTTCTTT
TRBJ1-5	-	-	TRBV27	CASSYRVGNQPQHF	TGTGCCAGCAGTTACAGGGTTGGCAATCAGCCCCAGCATTTT
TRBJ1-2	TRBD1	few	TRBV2	CASLYGTVGYTF	TGTGCCAGCTTGTACGGGACAGTAGGCTACACCTTC
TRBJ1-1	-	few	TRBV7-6	CASSLEINTEAFF	TGTGCCAGCAGCTTAGAAATTAACACTGAAGCTTTCTTT
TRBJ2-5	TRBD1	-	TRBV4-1	CASSHPGQGETQYF	TGCGCCAGCAGCCACCCGGGACAGGGGGAGACCCAGTACTTC
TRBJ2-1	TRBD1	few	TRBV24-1	CATSDLRTGGDEQFF	TGTGCCACCAGTGACCTTCGGACAGGGGGCGATGAGCAGTTCTTC
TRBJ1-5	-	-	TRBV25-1	CASSAGFNQPQHF	TGTGCCAGCAGTGCCGGTTTCAATCAGCCCCAGCATTTT
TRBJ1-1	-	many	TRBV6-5	CASSYSIRPTEEAFF	TGTGCCAGCAGTTACTCGATACGGCCGACGGAGGAAGCTTTCTTT
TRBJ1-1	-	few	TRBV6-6	CASSYSIGDSTEAFF	TGTGCCAGCAGTTACTCGATAGGGGACTCCACTGAAGCTTTCTTT
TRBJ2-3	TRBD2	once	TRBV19	CASSAQLAGGTDTQYF	TGTGCCAGTAGTGCTCAACTAGCGGGGGGCACAGATACGCAGTATTTT
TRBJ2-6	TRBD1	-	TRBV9	CASSVVQGPTSGANVLTF	TGTGCCAGCAGCGTAGTACAGGGGCCAACCTCTGGGGCCAACGTCCTGACTTTC